This TCR beta chain was obtained from a study of blood T cell repertoires in COVID-19. Study details: Samples of COVID-19 (acute and convalescent) were obtained from the United States, Italy and Spain. T cells, B-cell-depleted T cells, or PBMCs supplied cDNA or gDNA.

The germline CDR1 and CDR2 sequences are MDHEN and SYDVKM. Trimming removed 6 bases from V and 6 bases from J, with 18 bases in between. This CDR3 comprises 15 residues. As handled by the study authors: Amplification from reference gene primers served as the basis for estimated nucleated cell counts. Using immunoSEQ multiplex PCR, the repertoire was profiled, and TCRdb retains in-frame clones only, with some absent. V, J and clone size were drawn from that table, and D and trimming were deduced from the DNA. The profile shows 150,000 or so clones, 60% to 80% of them singletons. This clonotype was sampled from a woman aged 45-65 years who had recovered from COVID-19. The chain couples TRBV28 to TRBJ2-1; TRBD1 is a possible D gene (6 bases). What was sequenced was PBMCs or T cells enriched from blood (not recorded which). CDR3 residues: CASRSVGGAANEQFF. The CDR3 DNA reads as TGTGCCAGCAGGTCCGTAGGGGGAGCGGCCAATGAGCAGTTCTTC.